This T cell receptor beta chain is from a study of blood T cell repertoires in COVID-19. V lost 5 bases, J lost 5 bases, and 17 bases lay in between. Germline CDR1 is SGHAT and CDR2 is FQNNGV. The CDR3 has 15 residues. Assay: immunoSEQ multiplex PCR; the TCRdb copy retains only in-frame clones and omits some. The table lists under 300,000 clones, approximately 86% of them singletons, with around 5.9% in the top ten. This receptor was obtained from a human donor in a cohort sampled during active COVID-19. The chain has TRBV11-2 and TRBJ2-3, with D possibly matching TRBD2 (6 bases). The sample comprised peripheral blood. For the CDR3, the DNA is TGTGCCAGCAGCCCCGAAGAGGAGGGCCAAGATACGCAGTATTTT. It is translated as CASSPEEEGQDTQYF. Based on the CDR3 plus reference TRBV11-2 and TRBJ2-3, the full variable domain is EAGVAQSPRYKIIEKRQSVAFWCNPISGHATLYWYQQILGQGPKLLIQFQNNGVVDDSQLPKDRFSAERLKGVDSTLKIQPAKLEDSAVYLCASSPEEEGQDTQYFGPGTRLTVL.